This T cell receptor beta chain was captured in a study of blood T cell repertoires in COVID-19. About the research overall: Specimens from acute and convalescent COVID-19 originated in the United States, Italy and Spain.

As processed by the authors: Reference gene primer amplification yielded estimated nucleated cell counts. Produced via immunoSEQ multiplex PCR; TCRdb's table is partial and in-frame only. That table furnishes V, J and clone size, whereas the DNA furnished D and trimming. The sample records some 91,000 clones, about nine tenths being singletons. The germline CDR1 and CDR2 sequences are SGHTS and YDEGEE. Trimming took 6 bases from V and 4 from J, leaving 19 bases between them. The CDR3 spans 15 residues. The rearrangement uses TRBV5-8 and TRBJ1-2, with a possible D match to TRBD1 (5 bases). The sequence was obtained from a man in his 60s with acute or convalescent COVID-19. The specimen sequenced was peripheral blood. CDR3 sequence: CASTTVKGTFYGYTF. In DNA, the CDR3 is TGTGCCAGCACTACCGTAAAAGGGACTTTCTATGGCTACACCTTC.